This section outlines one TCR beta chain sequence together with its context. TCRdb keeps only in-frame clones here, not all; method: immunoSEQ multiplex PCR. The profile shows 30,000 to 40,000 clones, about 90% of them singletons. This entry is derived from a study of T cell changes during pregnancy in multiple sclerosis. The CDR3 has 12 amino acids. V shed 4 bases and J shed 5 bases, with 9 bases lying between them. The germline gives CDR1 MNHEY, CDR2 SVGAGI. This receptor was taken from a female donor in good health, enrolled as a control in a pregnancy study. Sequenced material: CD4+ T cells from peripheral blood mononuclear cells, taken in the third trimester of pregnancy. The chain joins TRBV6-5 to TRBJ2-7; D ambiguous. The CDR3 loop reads CASSSPRDEQYF. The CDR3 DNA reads TGTGCCAGCAGTTCCCCTCGCGACGAGCAGTACTTC.